The 6 T cell receptor beta chains below were found in one sample sequenced in a study of T cell repertoires in cytomegalovirus infection. TCRdb analysed the reads with MiXCR anew, one entry per CDR3 protein. In the table there are about 490,000 distinct CDR3 sequences, more than 15% of which are singletons. The sample taken for sequencing was CD8+ T cells from PBMCs. These TCRs come from a human donor in good health (CMV status not recorded). Some clones in this sample may be carry-over from other donors' samples.

The chain employs TRBV14 and TRBJ2-3; D is ambiguous. This CDR3 is 13 amino acids long. Trimming left V 1 base short and J 3 bases short, with 5 bases between. Germline V gives CDR1 SGHDN, CDR2 FVKESK. The CDR3: CASSQVITDTQYF. The CDR3 DNA reads TGTGCCAGCAGCCAAGTGATTACAGATACGCAGTATTTT.

This clonotype was observed many times. This chain joins TRBV12-3 or TRBV12-4 and TRBJ2-1; no reliable D call. V gave up 3 bases and J gave up 7 bases, with 13 bases separating them. This CDR3 has 14 amino acids. CDR3 sequence reads: CASSFHPALNEQFF. The CDR3, as DNA: TGTGCCAGCAGTTTCCACCCCGCCCTGAATGAGCAGTTCTTC.

The chain uses TRBV6-5 and TRBJ1-1; 7 bases agree with TRBD1. CDR1 and CDR2 from the germline V gene are MNHEY and SVGAGI. V trimming: 3 bases; J trimming: 6 bases; junction bases outside the gene matches: 7. The CDR3 consists of 14 residues. CDR3 coding DNA: TGTGCCAGCAGTTATGGGGAACAGGGGTCTGAAGCTTTCTTT. This gives the protein CASSYGEQGSEAFF.

This clonotype was detected ten times or more. This chain connects TRBV6-1 to TRBJ2-3; 7 nucleotides match TRBD1. The CDR3 has 17 residues. V was clipped by 5 bases and J by 0 bases; unmatched bases: 11. Germline-derived CDR1 and CDR2 are MNHNS and SASEGT. The CDR3 region has the DNA TGTGCCAGCAGTCGACCCTCTGCGGACAGGAGCACAGATACGCAGTATTTT. It yields the protein CASSRPSADRSTDTQYF.

The sample holds many counts of this clonotype. V usage is TRBV10-1 and J usage is TRBJ2-2; 9 bases are shared with TRBD2. Germline V gives CDR1 WNHNN, CDR2 SYGVQD (reference sequence). V lost 6 bases and J lost 4; bases outside the gene matches: 9. This CDR3 has 16 residues. CDR3 DNA sequence: TGCGCCAGCAGCCGTACAGCTAGCGGGGTCACCGGGGAGCTGTTTTTT. Translating it yields CASSRTASGVTGELFF.

Many counts were recorded for this clonotype. This chain links TRBV19 with TRBJ1-5; D gene ambiguous. The CDR3 is made up of 13 amino acids. Germline V lookup: CDR1 LNHDA, CDR2 SQIVND (reference sequence). The ends were cut back, 6 bases at V and 0 bases at J, with 6 bases in the middle. For the CDR3, the DNA is TGTGCCAGTAGAAAAGGTAGCAATCAGCCCCAGCATTTT. It encodes CASRKGSNQPQHF. Together with reference TRBV19 and TRBJ1-5, the CDR3 gives the full variable domain: DGGITQSPKYLFRKEGQNVTLSCEQNLNHDAMYWYRQDPGQGLRLIYYSQIVNDFQKGDIAEGYSVSREKKESFPLTVTSAQKNPTAFYLCASRKGSNQPQHFGDGTRLSIL.